The 18 T cell receptor beta chains reported below all come from one sample, sequenced in a study of beta chain features in type 1 diabetes. All of the isolated RNA was reverse transcribed, so expressed TCRB transcripts were sequenced. Generated by immunoSEQ multiplex PCR, the TCRdb table keeps only in-frame clones and is missing some. This table holds roughly 400,000 clones, over 12% found once. Sequenced material: naive CD4+ T cells from blood. The receptors shown here come from a young woman in good health.

This clone was seen a few times. The J gene is TRBJ1-2, the V gene TRBV11-2; TRBD1 matches at 7 bases. The CDR3 totals 15 residues. Germline V gene data show CDR1 as SGHAT and CDR2 as FQNNGV. The V gene end was trimmed by 5 bases and the J gene end by 3 bases; junction bases not matched to a gene: 9. CDR3 sequence: CASSPGGQADYGYTF. As DNA, the CDR3 is TGTGCCAGCAGCCCAGGGGGGCAGGCGGACTATGGCTACACCTTC.

The chain couples TRBV29-1 to TRBJ2-3; TRBD2 might be the D (5 bases). CDR1 and CDR2 from the germline V gene are SQVTM and ANQGSEA. The CDR3 runs to 14 residues. The CDR3 protein is CNHGLGLTADTQYF. CDR3 nucleotides: TGCAACCACGGACTGGGTCTTACGGCAGATACGCAGTATTTT.

This clone came up a few times. The chain links TRBV28 to TRBJ2-2, with TRBD1 matching over 10 bases. The germline V gene has CDR1 MDHEN and CDR2 SYDVKM. Trimming removed 11 bases from V and 5 bases from J; junction bases left unmatched: 5. This CDR3 spans 13 amino acids. The chain's CDR3 is CAGGQGTTGELFF. The CDR3 DNA is TGTGCCGGGGGACAGGGGACGACCGGGGAGCTGTTTTTT.

The V call is TRBV7-9, the J call TRBJ1-4; 7 positions agree with TRBD1. Germline assignment: CDR1 SEHNR and CDR2 FQNEAQ (reference sequence). There are 15 residues in the CDR3. Trimming took 4 bases from V and 5 from J; bases not matched to a gene: 7. CDR3 coding DNA: TGTGCCAGCAGCTACGTCGCAGGGGGAAATGAAAAACTGTTTTTT. Translated, it gives CASSYVAGGNEKLFF.

This chain connects TRBV6-6 to TRBJ2-7; TRBD2 matches at 12 bases. This CDR3 region has 16 residues. V trimming: 5 bases; J trimming: 1 base; junction bases outside the gene matches: 6. Germline V lookup: CDR1 MNHNY, CDR2 SVGAGI (reference sequence). The CDR3: CASSTPGTSGSYEQYF. CDR3 DNA sequence: TGTGCCAGCAGTACTCCTGGGACTAGCGGGTCCTACGAGCAGTACTTC.

The chain employs TRBV6-5 and TRBJ2-5; a weak D match, TRBD2 (6 bases). With 4 bases removed from V and 4 bases from J, the gap between germline ends came to 10 bases. The V gene's germline CDR1 is MNHEY and CDR2 SVGAGI. The length of the CDR3 is 13 residues. CDR3 protein: CASSFRELETQYF. In DNA, the CDR3 is TGTGCCAGCAGTTTTCGGGAGTTAGAGACCCAGTACTTC.

This clone appeared a few times. The rearrangement joins TRBV29-1 to TRBJ2-5; perhaps TRBD2 as D (6 bases). The last part of the DNA fits TRBJ2-7 better; the J call may be wrong. This CDR3 comprises 13 residues. Germline CDR1 is SQVTM and CDR2 is ANQGSEA. CDR3 protein: CSVRSTSSYEQYF. CDR3 DNA: TGCAGCGTCCGATCGACTAGTTCCTACGAGCAGTACTTC.

This clone was detected a few times. The CDR3 nucleotides read TGTGCCTGGAGTCCCACACTAGCGGGAGGGCCCGGGGAGCAGTTCTTC. Translated: CAWSPTLAGGPGEQFF. This sequence joins TRBV30 and TRBJ2-1, with 13 bases matching TRBD2. Germline V gives CDR1 GTSNPN, CDR2 SVGIG (reference sequence). V lost 2 bases and J lost 10; bases outside the gene matches: 11. The CDR3 runs to 16 residues.

The rearrangement uses TRBV11-2 and TRBJ2-3; weak D call: TRBD2 (5 bases). Germline CDR1 SGHAT, CDR2 FQNNGV. The CDR3 spans 12 residues. Trimming pared 5 bases from V and 6 bases from J, leaving 9 bases between. CDR3 protein: CASSLGGDTQYF. CDR3 DNA sequence: TGTGCCAGCAGCCTGGGCGGGGATACGCAGTATTTT.

Details on this clone: Other nucleotide sequences in the sample specify the same CDR3. The chain joins TRBV15 to TRBJ1-1, with 8 bases that match TRBD1. Per the germline V gene, CDR1 is LNHNV and CDR2 is YYDKDF (reference sequence). Germline trimming cut 0 bases from V and 4 bases from J; bases unmatched to any gene: 4. CDR3 length: 15 amino acids. This CDR3 reads CATSRDRQGSTEAFF. In DNA form, the CDR3 reads TGTGCCACCAGCAGAGACAGACAGGGGAGCACTGAAGCTTTCTTT.

A few counts support this clone. This sequence joins TRBV28 and TRBJ2-3; D remains unclear. The V gene's germline CDR1 is MDHEN and CDR2 SYDVKM. This CDR3 has 12 amino acids. V shed 3 bases and J shed 7 bases, with 8 bases lying between them. The chain's CDR3 is CASSFPLNTQYF. The CDR3 nucleotides are TGTGCCAGCAGTTTCCCCCTTAATACGCAGTATTTT.

This clone came up a few times. The chain employs TRBV7-6 and TRBJ2-7; D might be TRBD1 (7 bases). With 5 bases removed from V and 5 bases from J, the gap between germline ends came to 22 bases. The CDR3 length is 16 residues. Germline-derived CDR1 and CDR2 are SGHVS and FNYEAQ. CDR3 nucleotide sequence: TGTGCCAGCAGCAGCCTAAGGGGGGACAGCCTAAACGAGCAGTACTTC. Translation gives CASSSLRGDSLNEQYF.

The table lists this clone with a few counts. This chain links TRBV5-4 with TRBJ1-1; 11 bases line up with TRBD1. Germline V lookup: CDR1 SGHNT, CDR2 YYREEE (reference sequence). The CDR3 is made up of 15 amino acids. The V gene end was trimmed by 3 bases and the J gene end by 3 bases; junction bases not matched to a gene: 4. This CDR3 is CASSWTGGAHTEAFF. The DNA of the CDR3 is TGTGCCAGCAGCTGGACAGGGGGCGCGCACACTGAAGCTTTCTTT. The full variable domain, in which reference TRBV5-4 and TRBJ1-1 provide the parts outside the CDR3, is ETGVTQSPTHLIKTRGQQVTLRCSSQSGHNTVSWYQQALGQGPQFIFQYYREEENGRGNFPPRFSGLQFPNYSSELNVNALELDDSALYLCASSWTGGAHTEAFFGQGTRLTVV.

There are a few counts of this clone. This sequence joins TRBV30 and TRBJ2-7, with 7 bases identical to TRBD2. Trimming at V came to 0 bases and at J to 5 bases, leaving 16 bases not matched to a gene. CDR1 GTSNPN and CDR2 SVGIG come from the germline V gene (reference sequence). The CDR3 runs 17 residues. CDR3: CAWSVGSGAGLLNEQYF. DNA of the CDR3: TGTGCCTGGAGTGTAGGGTCGGGAGCGGGATTATTGAACGAGCAGTACTTC.

This clone has only a few counts. This chain links TRBV11-3 with TRBJ2-3, with D possibly matching TRBD2 (6 bases). The ends were cut back, 2 bases at V and 2 bases at J, with 8 bases in the middle. In germline, CDR1 is SGHNT, CDR2 YENEEA. The CDR3 sequence is 14 residues long. The DNA of the CDR3 is TGTGCCAGCAGCTTATGGGGGGACACAGATACGCAGTATTTT. Its protein product is CASSLWGDTDTQYF.

This clone was seen a handful of times. The chain is built from TRBV9 and TRBJ2-4, with TRBD2 as a possible D gene (6 bases). CDR1 SGDLS and CDR2 YYNGEE come from the germline V gene. The CDR3 extends over 14 amino acids. V lost 0 bases to trimming and J lost 6 bases, with 10 bases between them. In DNA form, the CDR3 reads TGTGCCAGCAGCGTAGGCCATAGCGGAAACATTCAGTACTTC. Translation: CASSVGHSGNIQYF.

This clone was counted only a few times. This chain uses TRBV30 with TRBJ1-4, with D tentatively TRBD1 (5 bases). The CDR3 contains 13 residues. Per germline, CDR1 GTSNPN and CDR2 SVGIG (reference sequence). The germline V and J ends were trimmed by 5 bases and 11 bases, with 18 bases remaining between them. Here the CDR3 reads CAWGAPSVGKLFF. In nucleotides, the CDR3 is TGTGCCTGGGGGGCCCCTTCTGTAGGGAAACTGTTTTTT.

The chain has TRBV7-2 and TRBJ1-1, with D uncertain. With 3 bases removed from V and 0 bases from J, the gap between germline ends came to 8 bases. This CDR3 contains 14 residues. The germline CDR1 and CDR2 sequences are SGHTA and FQGNSA. CDR3 amino acids: CASSLAGMNTEAFF. The DNA of the CDR3 is TGTGCCAGCAGCTTGGCGGGGATGAACACTGAAGCTTTCTTT.